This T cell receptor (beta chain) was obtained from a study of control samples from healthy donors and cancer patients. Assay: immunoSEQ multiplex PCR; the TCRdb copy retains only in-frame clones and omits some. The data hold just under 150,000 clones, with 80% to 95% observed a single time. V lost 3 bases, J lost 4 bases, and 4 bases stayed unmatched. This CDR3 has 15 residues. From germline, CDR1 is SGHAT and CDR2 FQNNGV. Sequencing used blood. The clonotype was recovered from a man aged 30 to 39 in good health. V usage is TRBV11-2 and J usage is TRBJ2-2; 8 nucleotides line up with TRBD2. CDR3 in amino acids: CASSLGLDFTGELFF. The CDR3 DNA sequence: TGTGCCAGCAGCTTGGGACTAGATTTCACCGGGGAGCTGTTTTTT.